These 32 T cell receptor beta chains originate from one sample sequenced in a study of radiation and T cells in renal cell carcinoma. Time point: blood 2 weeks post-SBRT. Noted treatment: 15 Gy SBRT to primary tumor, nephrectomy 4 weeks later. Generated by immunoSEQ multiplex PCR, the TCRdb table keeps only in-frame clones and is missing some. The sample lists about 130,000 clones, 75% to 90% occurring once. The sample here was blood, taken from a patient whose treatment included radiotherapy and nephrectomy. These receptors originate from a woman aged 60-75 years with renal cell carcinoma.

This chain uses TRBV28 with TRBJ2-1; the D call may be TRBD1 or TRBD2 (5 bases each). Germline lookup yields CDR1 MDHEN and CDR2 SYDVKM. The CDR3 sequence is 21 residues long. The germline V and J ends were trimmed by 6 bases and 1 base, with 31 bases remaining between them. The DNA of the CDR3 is TGTGCCAGCAGCCCCTCCCCCGGCAGGCAGTTGGGGACGGGGTCCTACAATGAGCAGTTCTTC. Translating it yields CASSPSPGRQLGTGSYNEQFF.

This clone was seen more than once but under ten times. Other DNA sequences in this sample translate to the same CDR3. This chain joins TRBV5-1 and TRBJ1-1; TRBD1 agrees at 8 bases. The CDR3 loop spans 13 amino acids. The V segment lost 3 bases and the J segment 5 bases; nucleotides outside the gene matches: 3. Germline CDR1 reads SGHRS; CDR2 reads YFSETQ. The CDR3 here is CASSSGQGTEAFF. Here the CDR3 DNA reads TGCGCCAGCAGCTCAGGACAGGGAACTGAAGCTTTCTTT.

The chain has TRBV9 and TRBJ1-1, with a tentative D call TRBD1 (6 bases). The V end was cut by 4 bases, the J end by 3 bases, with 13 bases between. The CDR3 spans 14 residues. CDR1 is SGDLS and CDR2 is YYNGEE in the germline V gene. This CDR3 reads CASSIRGGDTEAFF. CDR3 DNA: TGTGCCAGCAGCATCAGGGGAGGGGACACTGAAGCTTTCTTT.

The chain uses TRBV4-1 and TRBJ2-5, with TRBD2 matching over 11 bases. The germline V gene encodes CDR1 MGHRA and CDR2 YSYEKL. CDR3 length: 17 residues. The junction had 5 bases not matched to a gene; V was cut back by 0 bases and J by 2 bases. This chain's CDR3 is CASSQESLAGGQETQYF. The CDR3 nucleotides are TGCGCCAGCAGCCAAGAATCCCTAGCGGGAGGACAAGAGACCCAGTACTTC.

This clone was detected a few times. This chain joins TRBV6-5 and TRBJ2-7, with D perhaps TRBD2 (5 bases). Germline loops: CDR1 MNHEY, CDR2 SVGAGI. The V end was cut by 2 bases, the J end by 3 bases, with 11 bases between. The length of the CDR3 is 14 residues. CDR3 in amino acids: CASSYEGRRYEQYF. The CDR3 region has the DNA TGTGCCAGCAGTTACGAGGGTCGTCGCTACGAGCAGTACTTC.

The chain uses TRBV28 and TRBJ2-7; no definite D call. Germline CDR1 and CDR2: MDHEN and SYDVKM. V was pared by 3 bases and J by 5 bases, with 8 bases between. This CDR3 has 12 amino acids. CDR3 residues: CASSFLRNEQYF. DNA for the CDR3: TGTGCCAGCAGTTTCCTCAGGAACGAGCAGTACTTC. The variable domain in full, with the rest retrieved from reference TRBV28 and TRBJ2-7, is DVKVTQSSRYLVKRTGEKVFLECVQDMDHENMFWYRQDPGLGLRLIYFSYDVKMKEKGDIPEGYSVSREKKERFSLILESASTNQTSMYLCASSFLRNEQYFGPGTRLTVT.

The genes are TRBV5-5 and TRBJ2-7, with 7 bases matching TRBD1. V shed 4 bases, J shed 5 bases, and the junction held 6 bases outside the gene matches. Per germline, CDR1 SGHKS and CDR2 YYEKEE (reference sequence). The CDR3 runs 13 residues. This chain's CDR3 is CASSRDRADEQYF. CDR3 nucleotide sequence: TGTGCCAGCAGCCGCGACAGGGCTGACGAGCAGTACTTC. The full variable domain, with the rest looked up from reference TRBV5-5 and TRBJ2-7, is DAGVTQSPTHLIKTRGQQVTLRCSPISGHKSVSWYQQVLGQGPQFIFQYYEKEERGRGNFPDRFSARQFPNYSSELNVNALLLGDSALYLCASSRDRADEQYFGPGTRLTVT.

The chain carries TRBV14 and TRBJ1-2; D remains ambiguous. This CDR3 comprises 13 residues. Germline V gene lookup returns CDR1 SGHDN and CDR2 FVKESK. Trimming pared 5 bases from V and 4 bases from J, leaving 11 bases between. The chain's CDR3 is CASSAEGFYGYTF. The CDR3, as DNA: TGTGCCAGCAGCGCAGAAGGGTTCTATGGCTACACCTTC.

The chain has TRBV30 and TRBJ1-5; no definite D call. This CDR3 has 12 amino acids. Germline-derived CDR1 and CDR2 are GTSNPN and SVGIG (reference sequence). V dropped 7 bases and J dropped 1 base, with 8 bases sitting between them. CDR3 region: CAFAGSNQPQHF. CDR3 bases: TGTGCCTTCGCGGGAAGCAATCAGCCCCAGCATTTT.

In DNA, the CDR3 is TGTGCCAGCAGCGGCCCGGGACCGATCTACGAGCAGTACTTC. Residues: CASSGPGPIYEQYF. The chain employs TRBV7-9 and TRBJ2-7; D may match TRBD1 or TRBD2 (5 bases each). The CDR3 has 14 amino acids. Germline CDR1 SEHNR, CDR2 FQNEAQ (reference sequence). V lost 5 bases, J lost 3 bases, and 14 bases lay in between.

The CDR3 DNA reads TGTGCCAGCAGTCCCAGTGGGGGGGGTGTAGAGACCCAGTACTTC. Translated, it gives CASSPSGGGVETQYF. V usage is TRBV6-5 and J usage is TRBJ2-5; TRBD2 agrees at 7 bases. V was pared by 5 bases and J by 4 bases, with 10 bases of the junction left unmatched. The germline V gene encodes CDR1 MNHEY and CDR2 SVGAGI. The CDR3 length is 15 residues.

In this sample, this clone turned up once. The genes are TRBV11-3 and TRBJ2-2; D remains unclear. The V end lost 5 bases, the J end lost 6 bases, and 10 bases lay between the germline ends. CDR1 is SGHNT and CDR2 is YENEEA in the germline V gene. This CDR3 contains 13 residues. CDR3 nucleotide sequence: TGTGCCAGCAGCGACGGCCCAGCCGGGGAGCTGTTTTTT. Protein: CASSDGPAGELFF.

Here the CDR3 reads CASSSGTGVYEQFF. CDR3 in DNA: TGTGCCAGCAGCTCCGGGACAGGGGTCTATGAGCAGTTCTTC. V gene TRBV6-5 combines with J gene TRBJ2-1; 10 bases match TRBD1. The CDR3 has 14 residues. Trimming cost V 6 bases and J 8 bases; bases outside gene matches: 7. From germline, CDR1 is MNHEY and CDR2 SVGAGI.

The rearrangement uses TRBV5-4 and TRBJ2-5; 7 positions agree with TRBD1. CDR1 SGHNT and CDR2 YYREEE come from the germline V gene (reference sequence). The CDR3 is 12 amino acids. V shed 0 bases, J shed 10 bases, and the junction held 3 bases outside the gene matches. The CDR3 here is CASSLGQGDQYF. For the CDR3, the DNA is TGTGCCAGCAGCTTGGGCCAGGGGGACCAGTACTTC. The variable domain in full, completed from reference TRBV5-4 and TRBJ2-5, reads ETGVTQSPTHLIKTRGQQVTLRCSSQSGHNTVSWYQQALGQGPQFIFQYYREEENGRGNFPPRFSGLQFPNYSSELNVNALELDDSALYLCASSLGQGDQYFGPGTRLLVL.

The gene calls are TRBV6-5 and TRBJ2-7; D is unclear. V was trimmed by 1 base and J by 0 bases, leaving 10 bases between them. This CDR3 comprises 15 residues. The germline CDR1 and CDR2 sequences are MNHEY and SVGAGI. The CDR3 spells CASSYLASDSYEQYF. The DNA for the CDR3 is TGTGCCAGCAGTTACTTGGCCTCCGACTCCTACGAGCAGTACTTC.

In DNA form, the CDR3 reads TGCGCCAGCAGCCAAGAGTCTGAGCAGTACTTC. As protein: CASSQESEQYF. V usage is TRBV4-1 and J usage is TRBJ2-7; D uncertain. Per the germline V gene, CDR1 is MGHRA and CDR2 is YSYEKL. The V end lost 0 bases, the J end lost 7 bases, and 4 bases lay between the germline ends. The CDR3 runs to 11 residues.

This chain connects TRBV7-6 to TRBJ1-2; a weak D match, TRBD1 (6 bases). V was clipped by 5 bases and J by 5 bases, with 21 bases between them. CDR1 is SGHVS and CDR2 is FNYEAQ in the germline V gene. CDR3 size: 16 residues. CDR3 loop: CASSPGARGEIYGYTF. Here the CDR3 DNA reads TGTGCCAGCAGCCCCGGCGCTAGGGGGGAGATATATGGCTACACCTTC.

The CDR3 sequence: CASSYVGYEQYF. The CDR3 DNA sequence: TGTGCCAGCAGTTACGTGGGCTACGAGCAGTACTTC. The chain carries TRBV6-6 and TRBJ2-5, with unresolved D. The J call may be incorrect, as the DNA end agrees better with TRBJ2-7. CDR1 is MNHNY, CDR2 SVGAGI, per germline (reference sequence). This CDR3 comprises 12 residues.

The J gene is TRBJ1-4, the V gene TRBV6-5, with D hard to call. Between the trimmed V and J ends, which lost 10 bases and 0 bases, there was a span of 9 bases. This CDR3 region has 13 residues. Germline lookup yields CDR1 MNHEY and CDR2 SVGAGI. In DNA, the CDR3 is TGTGCCACTCAGACTGCAACTAATGAAAAACTGTTTTTT. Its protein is CATQTATNEKLFF.

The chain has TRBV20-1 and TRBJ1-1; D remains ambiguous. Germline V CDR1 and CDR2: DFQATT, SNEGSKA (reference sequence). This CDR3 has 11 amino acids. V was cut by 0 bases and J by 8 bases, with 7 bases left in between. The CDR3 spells CSAREGIEAFF. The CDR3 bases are TGCAGTGCTAGAGAGGGGATAGAAGCTTTCTTT.

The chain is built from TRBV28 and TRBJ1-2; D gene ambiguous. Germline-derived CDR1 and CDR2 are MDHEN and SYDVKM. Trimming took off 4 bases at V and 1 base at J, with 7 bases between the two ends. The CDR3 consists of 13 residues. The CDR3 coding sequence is TGTGCCAGCAGTTACCAAAATAACTATGGCTACACCTTC. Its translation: CASSYQNNYGYTF.

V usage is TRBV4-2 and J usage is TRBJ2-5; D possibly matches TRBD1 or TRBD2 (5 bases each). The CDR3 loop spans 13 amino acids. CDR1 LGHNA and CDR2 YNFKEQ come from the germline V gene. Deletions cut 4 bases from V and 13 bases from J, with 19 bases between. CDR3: CASSLLAGHGAYF. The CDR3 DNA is TGTGCCAGCAGCCTCCTAGCCGGACACGGGGCGTACTTC.

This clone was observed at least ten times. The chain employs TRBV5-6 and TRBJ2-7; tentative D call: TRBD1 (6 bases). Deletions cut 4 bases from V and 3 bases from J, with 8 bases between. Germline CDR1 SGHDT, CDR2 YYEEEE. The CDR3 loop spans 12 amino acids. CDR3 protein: CASSRDNYEQYF. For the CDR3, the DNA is TGTGCCAGCAGCCGGGACAACTACGAGCAGTACTTC. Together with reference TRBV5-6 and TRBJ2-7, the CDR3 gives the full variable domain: DAGVTQSPTHLIKTRGQQVTLRCSPKSGHDTVSWYQQALGQGPQFIFQYYEEEERQRGNFPDRFSGHQFPNYSSELNVNALLLGDSALYLCASSRDNYEQYFGPGTRLTVT.

Here the CDR3 DNA reads TGTGCCAGCTCACCAGGGAATCAGCCCCAGCATTTT. It translates to CASSPGNQPQHF. This chain joins TRBV18 and TRBJ1-5, with D unclear. CDR1 and CDR2 (germline): KGHSH, LQKENI. The CDR3 has 12 amino acids. Deletions cut 2 bases from V and 4 bases from J, with 3 bases between. Together with reference TRBV18 and TRBJ1-5, the CDR3 gives the full variable domain: NAGVMQNPRHLVRRRGQEARLRCSPMKGHSHVYWYRQLPEEGLKFMVYLQKENIIDESGMPKERFSAEFPKEGPSILRIQQVVRGDSAAYFCASSPGNQPQHFGDGTRLSIL.

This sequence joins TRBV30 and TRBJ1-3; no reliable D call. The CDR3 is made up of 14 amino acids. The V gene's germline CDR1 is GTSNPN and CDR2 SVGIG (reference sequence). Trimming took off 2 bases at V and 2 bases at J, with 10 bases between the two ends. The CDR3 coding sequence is TGTGCCTGGAGTTTAGGAACAGCTGGAAACACCATATATTTT. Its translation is CAWSLGTAGNTIYF.

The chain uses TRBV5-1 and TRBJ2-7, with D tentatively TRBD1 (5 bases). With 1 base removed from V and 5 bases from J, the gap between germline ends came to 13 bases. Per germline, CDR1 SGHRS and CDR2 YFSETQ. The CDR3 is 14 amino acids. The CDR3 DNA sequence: TGCGCCAGCAGCTTGCGACAAATAGGGGACGAGCAGTACTTC. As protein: CASSLRQIGDEQYF.

As DNA, the CDR3 is TGTGCCAGCAGTTACTCGATCGGGACAGATACGCAGTATTTT. Residues: CASSYSIGTDTQYF. V gene TRBV6-6 combines with J gene TRBJ2-3; no clear D gene. Between the trimmed V and J ends, which lost 0 bases and 3 bases, there was a span of 7 bases. CDR1 and CDR2 from the germline V gene are MNHNY and SVGAGI (reference sequence). The CDR3 sequence is 14 residues long.

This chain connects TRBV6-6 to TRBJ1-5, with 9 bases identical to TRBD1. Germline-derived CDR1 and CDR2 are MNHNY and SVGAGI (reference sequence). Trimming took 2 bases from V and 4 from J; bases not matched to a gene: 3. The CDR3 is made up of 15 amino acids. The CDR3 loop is CASSYGQGTNQPQHF. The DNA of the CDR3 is TGTGCCAGCAGTTACGGACAGGGGACTAATCAGCCCCAGCATTTT.

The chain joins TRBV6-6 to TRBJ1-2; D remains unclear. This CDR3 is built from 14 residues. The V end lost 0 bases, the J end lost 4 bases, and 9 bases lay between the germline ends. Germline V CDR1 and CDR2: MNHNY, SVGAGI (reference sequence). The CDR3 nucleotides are TGTGCCAGCAGTTACTCGGCGGGTGTCTATGGCTACACCTTC. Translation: CASSYSAGVYGYTF.

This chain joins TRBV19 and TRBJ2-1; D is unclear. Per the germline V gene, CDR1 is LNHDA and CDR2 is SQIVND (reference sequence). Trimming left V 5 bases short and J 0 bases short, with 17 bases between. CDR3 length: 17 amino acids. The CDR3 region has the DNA TGTGCCAGTAGTCCCCAGGTGGCGGTAAACTCCTACAATGAGCAGTTCTTC. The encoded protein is CASSPQVAVNSYNEQFF.

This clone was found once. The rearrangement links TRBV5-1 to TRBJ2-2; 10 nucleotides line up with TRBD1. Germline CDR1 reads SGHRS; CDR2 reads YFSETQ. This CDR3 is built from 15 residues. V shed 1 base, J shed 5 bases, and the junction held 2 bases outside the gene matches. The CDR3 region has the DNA TGCGCCAGCAGCTTGCCGGGACAGGGGACCGGGGAGCTGTTTTTT. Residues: CASSLPGQGTGELFF.

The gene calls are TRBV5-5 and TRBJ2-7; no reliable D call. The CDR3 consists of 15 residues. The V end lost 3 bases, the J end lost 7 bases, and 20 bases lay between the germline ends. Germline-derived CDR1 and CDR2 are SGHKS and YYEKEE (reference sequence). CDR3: CASSSQLTWGREQYF. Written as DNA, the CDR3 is TGTGCCAGCAGCTCACAGCTGACCTGGGGTCGGGAGCAGTACTTC.